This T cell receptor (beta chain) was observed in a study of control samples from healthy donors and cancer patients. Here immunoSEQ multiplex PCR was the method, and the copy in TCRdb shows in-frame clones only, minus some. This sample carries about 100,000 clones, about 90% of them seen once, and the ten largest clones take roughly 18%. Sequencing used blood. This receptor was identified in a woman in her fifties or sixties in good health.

DNA of the CDR3: TGTGCCTGGATGACAGGGGGAGAAGCTTTCTTT. Translating gives CAWMTGGEAFF. The rearrangement links TRBV30 to TRBJ1-1; TRBD1 matches 9 bases. Trimming cost V 4 bases and J 8 bases; bases outside gene matches: 2. CDR3 length: 11 amino acids. Germline CDR1 and CDR2: GTSNPN and SVGIG (reference sequence).